These T cell receptor beta chains were read from a single sample in a study of T cell responses to AZD1222 COVID-19 vaccine. The protocol was immunoSEQ multiplex PCR, while the TCRdb copy is restricted to in-frame clones and leaves out a portion. The table records about 170,000 clones, around 87% of them present only once. This sample comprised peripheral blood, obtained on day 0 of AZD1222 vaccination. These TCRs come from an adult in good health. Each CDR3 is given with its conserved first and last residue. A D gene is named only where the DNA matches it firmly. Clone size is given for some rows only: seen once, a few or many times, or a class if the clone is expanded.

CDR3: CASSYVWDNQPQHF; DNA: TGTGCCAGTAGTTATGTTTGGGACAATCAGCCCCAGCATTTT; V: TRBV19; J: TRBJ1-5; D: -; size: once
CDR3: CASSLKLFSTHQAGELRVYEQYF; DNA: TGTGCCAGCAGCTTAAAGTTGTTTTCCACACACCAGGCCGGAGAGTTGAGAGTCTACGAGCAGTACTTC; V: TRBV7-3; J: TRBJ2-7; D: -; size: -
CDR3: CASSPRGEPYNEQFF; DNA: TGTGCCAGCAGCCCACGGGGGGAACCCTACAATGAGCAGTTCTTC; V: TRBV6-2/TRBV6-3; J: TRBJ2-1; D: TRBD2; size: -
CDR3: CASNRDGSNQPQHF; DNA: TGTGCCAGCAACAGGGACGGCAGCAATCAGCCCCAGCATTTT; V: TRBV2; J: TRBJ1-5; D: -; size: -
CDR3: CASGGLAGGPGDTQYF; DNA: TGTGCCAGCGGAGGACTAGCGGGGGGGCCAGGAGATACGCAGTATTTT; V: TRBV9; J: TRBJ2-3; D: TRBD2; size: -
CDR3: CASSLSPGTSPLHF; DNA: TGTGCCAGCAGCTTAAGTCCAGGGACTTCACCCCTCCACTTT; V: TRBV13; J: TRBJ1-6; D: -; size: -
CDR3: CASSQDGSRGGAGETQYF; DNA: TGCGCCAGCAGCCAAGATGGGTCTAGGGGGGGGGCCGGGGAGACCCAGTACTTC; V: TRBV4-1; J: TRBJ2-5; D: -; size: once
CDR3: CASSSRVPTYEQYF; DNA: TGTGCCAGCAGCTCGCGAGTCCCTACCTACGAGCAGTACTTC; V: TRBV5-4; J: TRBJ2-7; D: -; size: -
CDR3: CASSLAFLNLYEQYF; DNA: TGTGCCAGCAGCTTAGCGTTCCTAAACCTCTACGAGCAGTACTTC; V: TRBV7-8; J: TRBJ2-7; D: -; size: once
CDR3: CASSLRVNTEAFF; DNA: TGTGCCAGCAGCTTGCGGGTGAACACTGAAGCTTTCTTT; V: TRBV5-8; J: TRBJ1-1; D: -; size: -
CDR3: CAGHSGANVLTF; DNA: TGTGCCGGACACTCTGGGGCCAACGTCCTGACTTTC; V: TRBV7-9; J: TRBJ2-6; D: -; size: few
CDR3: CASSLVSGRGGQETQYF; DNA: TGTGCCAGCAGCTTGGTAAGCGGCAGGGGCGGCCAAGAGACCCAGTACTTC; V: TRBV5-5; J: TRBJ2-5; D: -; size: once
CDR3: CASSSGQYNSPLHF; DNA: TGTGCCAGCAGCTCGGGACAGTATAATTCACCCCTCCACTTT; V: TRBV7-3; J: TRBJ1-6; D: TRBD1; size: few
CDR3: CASSADRGKTSTDTQYF; DNA: TGTGCCAGCAGCGCGGACAGGGGGAAGACTAGCACAGATACGCAGTATTTT; V: TRBV9; J: TRBJ2-3; D: TRBD1; size: -
CDR3: CASSDRGMNTEAFF; DNA: TGTGCCAGCAGCGACAGGGGGATGAACACTGAAGCTTTCTTT; V: TRBV3-1/TRBV3-2; J: TRBJ1-1; D: TRBD1; size: -
CDR3: CASSHRGDQPQHF; DNA: TGTGCCAGTTCCCACAGGGGCGATCAGCCCCAGCATTTT; V: TRBV27; J: TRBJ1-5; D: TRBD1; size: -
CDR3: CASSLVGTQETQYF; DNA: TGTGCCAGCAGCTTGGTTGGGACCCAAGAGACCCAGTACTTC; V: TRBV5-6; J: TRBJ2-5; D: -; size: -
CDR3: CSVGGQTHTEAFF; DNA: TGCAGCGTTGGGGGGCAGACGCACACTGAAGCTTTCTTT; V: TRBV29-1; J: TRBJ1-1; D: -; size: -